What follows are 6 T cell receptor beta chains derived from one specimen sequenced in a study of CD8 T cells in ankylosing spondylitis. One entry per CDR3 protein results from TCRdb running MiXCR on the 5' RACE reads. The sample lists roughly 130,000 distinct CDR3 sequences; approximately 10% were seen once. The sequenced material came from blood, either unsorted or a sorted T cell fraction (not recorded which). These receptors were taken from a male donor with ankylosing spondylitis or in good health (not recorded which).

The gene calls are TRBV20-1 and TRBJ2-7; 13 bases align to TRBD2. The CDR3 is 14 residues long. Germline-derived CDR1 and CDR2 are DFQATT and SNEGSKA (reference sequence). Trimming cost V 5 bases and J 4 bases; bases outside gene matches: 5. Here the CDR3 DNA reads TGCAGTGCTGAGAGGACTAGCGGGAGTTACGAGCAGTACTTC. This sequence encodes CSAERTSGSYEQYF.

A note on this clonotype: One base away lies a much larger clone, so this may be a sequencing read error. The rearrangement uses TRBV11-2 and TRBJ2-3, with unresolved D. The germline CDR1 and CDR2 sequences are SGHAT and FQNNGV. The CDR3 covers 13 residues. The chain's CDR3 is CAISYSSTDTQYF. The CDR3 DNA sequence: TGTGCCATCAGCTATTCAAGCACAGATACGCAGTATTTT.

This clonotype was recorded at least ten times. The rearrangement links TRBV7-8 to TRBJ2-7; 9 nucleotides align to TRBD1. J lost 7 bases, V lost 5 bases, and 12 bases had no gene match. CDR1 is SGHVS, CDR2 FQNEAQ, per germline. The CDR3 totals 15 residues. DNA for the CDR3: TGTGCCAGCAGCCCCCGCGGGACAGGGCTATTAGAGCAGTACTTC. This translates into CASSPRGTGLLEQYF.

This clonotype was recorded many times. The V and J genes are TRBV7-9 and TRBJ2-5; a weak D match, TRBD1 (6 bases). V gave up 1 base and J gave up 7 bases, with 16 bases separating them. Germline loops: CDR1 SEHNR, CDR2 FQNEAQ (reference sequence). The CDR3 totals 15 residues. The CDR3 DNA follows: TGTGCCAGCAGCTTAGTCACAGGGTCGGTTGGGACCCAGTACTTC. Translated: CASSLVTGSVGTQYF.

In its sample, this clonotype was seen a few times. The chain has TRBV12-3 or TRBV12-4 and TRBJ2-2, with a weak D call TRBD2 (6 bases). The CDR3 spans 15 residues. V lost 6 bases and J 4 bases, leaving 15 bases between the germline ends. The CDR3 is CASRLGGSGTGELFF. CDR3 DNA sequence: TGTGCCAGCAGGCTCGGGGGTTCGGGCACCGGGGAGCTGTTTTTT.

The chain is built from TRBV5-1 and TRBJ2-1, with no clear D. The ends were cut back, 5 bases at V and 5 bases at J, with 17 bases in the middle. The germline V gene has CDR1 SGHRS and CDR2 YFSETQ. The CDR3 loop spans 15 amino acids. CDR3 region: CASSSDQNNNNEQFF. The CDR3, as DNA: TGCGCCAGCAGTTCCGACCAGAATAATAACAATGAGCAGTTCTTC.